Sequencing of this TCR beta chain was carried out in a study of cytomegalovirus exposure and HLA in healthy donors (dated by TCRdb to the late 2010s). Study-wide context: In an earlier analysis of several hundred of the donors, around 290 Gb of sequence data and 100 million or so unique TCR beta sequences from roughly 180 million T cells were reported. An early release covering some 640 HLA-typed donors comprised roughly 300 gigabases of sequencing data and some 79 million unique TCR sequences. Among the roughly 400 genotyped donors, 81% belonged to the genetic ancestry cluster associated with self-reported Caucasian donors. The study aimed to test whether signatures of past pathogen exposure could be identified by cataloging public T cell receptors. The study used immunosequencing to profile the T cell repertoires of 666 subjects and linked those repertoires to cytomegalovirus serostatus. A separate validation cohort of more than 100 different subjects was used in addition to the approximately 700-subject first cohort. The study combined high-throughput TCR immunosequencing, statistical association of individual TCRs with disease status, and machine learning to predict cytomegalovirus infection status. In a later analysis, previously published TCR beta repertoires from more than 500 donors were re-analyzed and high-resolution HLA genotyping was added so that TCR occurrence patterns could be studied. Rather than using new phenotypic data, the later analysis identified candidate immune exposures from TCR beta sequences and from how often those sequences occurred across donors. In an earlier analysis of roughly 540 of the donors, high-throughput TCR beta sequencing was used to judge whether each TCR beta V gene segment behaved as functional or pseudogenic. Alongside the repertoire data, information on donor age, sex, ethnicity and CMV serostatus was compiled. In a later genetic analysis, genome-wide SNP genotypes for about three fifths of the roughly 670 donors were used, and that subset was treated as a discovery cohort. Every repertoire in the discovery cohort had been generated on one and the same sequencing platform. HLA typing included class I and class II loci at four-digit resolution. Typing coverage differed by locus: A, B, C, DRB1 and DQB1 were typed in about 629-630 donors, DQA1 in approximately 520, DPA1 in some 570, and DPB1 in around 490. A handful of DR-DQ haplotypes were handled as single units for association and clustering because linkage in the cohort was strong. Across approximately 420 genotyped donors of the cohort, an average of approximately 240,000 unique TCR beta nucleotide sequences per donor were sequenced, and around 20% of those sequences were non-productive. The study at large found these results: A later analysis associated some 17,000 TCR beta sequences with specific HLA alleles at a false discovery rate of 0.05. In a later analysis, TCR association rates were found to vary across HLA loci, with the most associated TCRs seen for DRB1 alleles and the fewest for HLA-C alleles. In vitro tests confirmed that a few of the cytomegalovirus-associated TCR beta chains recognize cytomegalovirus antigens. The cohort was sequenced for TCR beta chains only, and without alpha or paired-chain data the features that could be detected were limited. The earlier analysis of about 600 of the donors excluded approximately 15 rarely observed V segments, including chromosome 9 orphons, because counts were too low. Compared with the approximately 670-donor mean, donors in an Asian-associated ancestry cluster had fewer N-insertions in productive TCRs, according to a later genetic analysis. Most TCR sequences were seen in very few donors, while some public TCRs were found in many individuals. HLA typing was unavailable for some donors at each locus, so association tests used only the typed subset. Linkage disequilibrium might explain the correlated functional status among segregating V segments, but an unknown experimental factor could not be ruled out. The authors suggested that the approach could potentially be generalized to other disease states and immunological phenotypes. A later analysis found that most CMV-associated TCR beta chains appeared HLA-restricted, with HLA associations seemingly driven largely by CMV exposure. Strong co-occurrence of HLA alleles, especially DR and DQ, made assigning TCR associations to individual alleles difficult. Because the 87-base-pair reads could not distinguish some IMGT-functional V segments, including TRBV6-2 and TRBV6-3, those segments were excluded. A further reported finding was that TCR beta sequences accurately predicted the HLA-A and HLA-B alleles for most subjects in the first cohort. V-gene and J-gene trimming of TCR beta chains was associated with a missense DCLRE1C variant in a later genetic analysis, and the association was replicated in an independent cohort. A later analysis found that HLA-associated TCR beta chains were more clonally expanded and had lower generation probabilities than equally common non-associated chains. Sequencing depth was assumed to be roughly uniform across donors in the presence/absence analyses, though that assumption may not hold. The sequencing pipeline was judged likely to have produced a cluster of highly shared sequence variants as a technical artifact. The classifier was reported to diagnose cytomegalovirus status with high specificity and sensitivity in both the original cohort and the validation cohort. CMV serostatus was the only immune exposure information available for the cohort. An earlier analysis of approximately 500 of the donors showed that most TCR beta V segments appeared in productive rearrangements either about 87% or about 30% of the time, which broadly matched IMGT annotations. According to a later analysis, parvovirus B19, influenza, CMV and Epstein-Barr virus appeared linked to several top co-occurrence clusters. A total of 150 to 200 TCR beta chains were listed by the study as associated with cytomegalovirus.

The cohort was made up of about 670 healthy bone marrow donors. At the time of sampling, all cohort members were nominally healthy, though unrecorded immune exposures were likely present. The donor tested CMV seronegative and was one of the 352 seronegative cohort members. A peripheral blood sample was provided by each donor, and peripheral blood mononuclear cells were used for TCR beta sequencing. Genomic DNA extraction from the blood cell samples was performed with the Qiagen DNeasy Blood Extraction Kit. Receptor amplification or capture employed the immunoSEQ multiplex PCR assay. A mixture of 60 forward primers for TCR Vbeta segments and 13 reverse primers for TCR Jbeta segments was used in the multiplex PCR. A multiplex PCR assay on genomic DNA amplified the CDR3 region of rearranged TCR beta genes. On the Illumina HiSeq System, the amplified TCR beta libraries were sequenced as 87-base-pair reads. As for how the authors treated the data: A later analysis tallied approximately 87 million unique TCR beta chains across the 610 or so repertoires, and around 12 million of those chains were shared by two or more donors. Raw reads were error-corrected and collapsed into unique sequences with a nearest-neighbor algorithm that merged closely related sequences to remove PCR and sequencing errors. CDR3 sequences were aligned to IMGT reference sequences to assign V, D and J gene segments. For a sequence to be retained, at least a six-nucleotide match to both a V gene segment and a J gene segment was required. Rearrangements were classified as productive when the CDR3 lacked stop codons and remained in frame with V and J, and all other rearrangements were classified as non-productive. CDR3 was defined according to IMGT convention as the region running from the second conserved V-encoded cysteine to the conserved J-encoded phenylalanine. In an earlier analysis of around 570 of the donors, sequences lacking an unambiguous match to a single V gene segment were excluded. An earlier analysis of several hundred of the donors called V segments functional above 56.7% productive rearrangements and segregating when the between-donor standard deviation exceeded 5%. A statistical classification framework was developed to diagnose cytomegalovirus status using the catalog of TCR beta chain sequences. V and J gene assignment, in a later analysis, came from comparing TCR nucleotide sequences with IMGT/GENE-DB human TR gene sequences. The TCRdist pipeline was used in a later analysis to assign CDR3 sequences and most-parsimonious VDJ recombination scenarios. In a later analysis, each TCR beta chain was defined by its CDR3 amino acid sequence together with its V-gene family, and reads without a unique V-gene family were excluded. To address suspected cross-contamination and a sequencing artifact, a later analysis removed around 600 highly shared, low-generation-probability nucleotide sequences. In a later analysis, a clonal expansion index was calculated for each public chain from normalized within-repertoire ranks of inferred template counts. In a later analysis, generation probabilities were computed using a VDJ recombination model fitted to out-of-frame rearrangements, and the results were checked against IGoR. In a later analysis, TCR-TCR, TCR-HLA and TCR-CMV co-occurrence was scored with hypergeometric tests, and a repertoire-size bias correction was applied to TCR pairs. A later analysis estimated false discovery rates by permuting HLA or CMV assignments 20 times. In a later analysis, co-occurring TCRs were grouped with DBSCAN, and TCRdist sequence similarity was added when clustering was performed within HLA-allele-positive subsets. For co-occurrence clustering, repertoires with fewer than 30,000 or more than 120,000 public chains were excluded, along with roughly 5 repertoires with anomalous nucleotide sharing. This immuneACCESS table, as held by TCRdb, lists in-frame sequences with V and J called but not all clones. Of the missing ones, under half trace to an unresolved V gene in checked studies; the others have no known cause. V, J and clone size are those of that table, while D and trimming were read from the DNA. In all, the sample holds roughly 220,000 clones, and 70% to 90% of those were seen once. The ten largest clones represent about 3% of the sample.

Remarks on this clone: This receptor's antigen is unknown. Per-base qualities were not stored, and no clone one base away is much larger.

The CDR3 goes from the cysteine to the phenylalanine over 12 residues. The kept DNA is CDR3 alone, 36 bases in frame from the first base. CDR1 and CDR2, per the germline V gene, are SGHAT and FQNNGV. A distance of 7 bases separates the germline ends of V and J, which lose 3 bases and 4 bases respectively. Sequencing input: PBMCs. The TCR was taken from a man younger than 40 in good health and CMV-seronegative. The chain couples TRBV11-2 to TRBJ2-7; the D gene is not confidently resolved. CDR3 protein: CASSLVGYEQYF. The nucleotide sequence is given as TGTGCCAGCAGCTTGGTCGGGTACGAGCAGTACTTC.